The 24 T cell receptor beta chains below all came from one sample that was sequenced in a study of chemoradiotherapy in HPV16-positive cancers (dated by TCRdb to between 2021 and 2022). The library was obtained by the immunoSEQ multiplex PCR assay. Here the immuneACCESS table is served through TCRdb, limited to in-frame sequences with V and J called. Missing clones are a known gap in these copies; in checked studies unresolved V genes cover under half, and the rest lacks a known reason. The sample yields thousands of clones; approximately 91% were counted once. The ten largest clones represent roughly 4% of the sample. The sequencing used blood, collected from a patient who underwent chemoradiotherapy. These receptors were collected from a human donor with HPV-associated anogenital cancer.

The chain uses TRBV18 and TRBJ1-5; maybe TRBD1 (5 bases). With 5 bases removed from V and 4 bases from J, the gap between germline ends came to 9 bases. CDR3 length equals 13 residues. Germline V gives CDR1 KGHSH, CDR2 LQKENI. Written as DNA, the CDR3 is TGTGCCAGCTCATCGACAGAAAATCAGCCCCAGCATTTT. It is translated as CASSSTENQPQHF.

This rearrangement joins TRBV5-1 to TRBJ2-1; D call uncertain. V was pared by 4 bases and J by 1 base, with 12 bases between. The CDR3 contains 15 residues. Per germline, CDR1 SGHRS and CDR2 YFSETQ. The CDR3 loop is CASSLTPASYNEQFF. Here the CDR3 DNA reads TGCGCCAGCAGCCTGACTCCCGCTTCCTACAATGAGCAGTTCTTC.

The V call is TRBV4-1, the J call TRBJ2-1, with 9 bases lining up with TRBD2. This CDR3 contains 17 residues. CDR1 is MGHRA and CDR2 is YSYEKL in the germline V gene. The V segment lost 0 bases and the J segment 6 bases; nucleotides outside the gene matches: 9. This CDR3 is CASSQDLASGIFNEQFF. CDR3 DNA: TGCGCCAGCAGCCAAGATCTAGCTAGCGGGATTTTCAATGAGCAGTTCTTC.

This clone has only a few counts. This chain connects TRBV7-9 to TRBJ1-1; unclear D gene. Germline CDR1 SEHNR, CDR2 FQNEAQ (reference sequence). The germline V and J ends were trimmed by 2 bases and 4 bases, with 14 bases remaining between them. The CDR3 loop spans 15 amino acids. CDR3 nucleotide sequence: TGTGCCAGCAGCTTACCTGCGACAACTTTCACTGAAGCTTTCTTT. This translates into CASSLPATTFTEAFF.

The chain is built from TRBV11-2 and TRBJ1-1; D gene unclear. Between the trimmed V and J ends, which lost 5 bases and 2 bases, there was a span of 6 bases. The CDR3 is 12 amino acids. The germline CDR1 and CDR2 sequences are SGHAT and FQNNGV. For the CDR3, the DNA is TGTGCCAGCAGCCACGGAAACACTGAAGCTTTCTTT. Translating gives CASSHGNTEAFF. The complete variable domain, with remaining parts taken from reference TRBV11-2 and TRBJ1-1, reads EAGVAQSPRYKIIEKRQSVAFWCNPISGHATLYWYQQILGQGPKLLIQFQNNGVVDDSQLPKDRFSAERLKGVDSTLKIQPAKLEDSAVYLCASSHGNTEAFFGQGTRLTVV.

The gene calls are TRBV5-4 and TRBJ1-2; D might be TRBD1 (5 bases). The CDR3 extends over 15 amino acids. The V end was cut by 4 bases, the J end by 2 bases, with 15 bases between. Germline CDR1 is SGHNT and CDR2 is YYREEE (reference sequence). CDR3 in DNA: TGTGCCAGCAGCCGACCAGGGCGAGAGAACTATGGCTACACCTTC. Amino acids: CASSRPGRENYGYTF.

V and J are TRBV27 and TRBJ1-1; a possible D gene is TRBD1 (6 bases). V dropped 5 bases and J dropped 2 bases, with 12 bases sitting between them. Germline V CDR1 and CDR2: MNHEY, SMNVEV (reference sequence). The CDR3 has 14 residues. CDR3 nucleotide sequence: TGTGCCAGCAGTCTCGGGACAACCAACACTGAAGCTTTCTTT. This translates into CASSLGTTNTEAFF.

The chain couples TRBV28 to TRBJ2-4, with TRBD2 identical over 10 bases. V lost 6 bases to trimming and J lost 0 bases; unmatched junction nucleotides: 8. The germline V gene encodes CDR1 MDHEN and CDR2 SYDVKM. This CDR3 contains 17 residues. The CDR3 region has the DNA TGTGCCAGCAGGTCCCCTCTAGCGGGGGTAGCCAAAAACATTCAGTACTTC. This gives the protein CASRSPLAGVAKNIQYF.

The chain uses TRBV29-1 and TRBJ1-2, with 7 positions matching TRBD1. V lost 7 bases to trimming and J lost 6 bases; unmatched junction nucleotides: 8. The V gene's germline CDR1 is SQVTM and CDR2 ANQGSEA. The CDR3 is made up of 12 amino acids. CDR3 sequence: CSAGDSLDGYTF. For the CDR3, the DNA is TGCAGCGCTGGGGACAGTTTGGATGGCTACACCTTC.

V gene TRBV28 combines with J gene TRBJ1-2, with TRBD1 identical over 10 bases. The CDR3 runs to 16 residues. CDR1 and CDR2 (germline): MDHEN, SYDVKM. J gave up 2 bases and V 5 bases, and 8 bases lay outside the gene matches. CDR3 sequence reads: CASSADDRGLNYGYTF. CDR3 nucleotides: TGTGCCAGCAGTGCTGACGACAGGGGGCTCAACTATGGCTACACCTTC.

V is TRBV7-9 and J is TRBJ2-5; D is unresolved. Looked up from germline, CDR1 is SEHNR and CDR2 is FQNEAQ (reference sequence). V shed 6 bases and J shed 4 bases, with 12 bases lying between them. CDR3 length equals 13 residues. CDR3 protein: CASSLTRTETQYF. The CDR3 bases are TGTGCCAGCAGTTTGACGCGTACAGAGACCCAGTACTTC.

The chain uses TRBV5-4 and TRBJ2-2; 9 positions agree with TRBD1. V gave up 3 bases and J gave up 2 bases; unmatched junction bases: 5. Germline CDR1 is SGHNT and CDR2 is YYREEE (reference sequence). This CDR3 region has 16 residues. The CDR3 nucleotides are TGTGCCAGCAGCTCAGGGACAGGGCCCAACACCGGGGAGCTGTTTTTT. It translates to CASSSGTGPNTGELFF.

The rearrangement joins TRBV7-2 to TRBJ2-3; possible D gene TRBD2, 5 bases. The CDR3 totals 14 residues. V dropped 1 base and J dropped 6 bases, with 11 bases sitting between them. Germline V lookup: CDR1 SGHTA, CDR2 FQGNSA. The CDR3 DNA reads as TGTGCCAGCAGCTTAGAACCCCGAGGGGATACGCAGTATTTT. Translated, it gives CASSLEPRGDTQYF.

V gene TRBV7-6 combines with J gene TRBJ2-1; 7 positions agree with TRBD2. The ends lost 7 bases at V and 7 bases at J; junction bases unmatched: 13. Germline CDR1 SGHVS, CDR2 FNYEAQ. The CDR3 is 15 amino acids. CDR3 bases: TGTGCCAGCACAAAGCCGGGCGGGAGTGGTAATGAGCAGTTCTTC. This encodes CASTKPGGSGNEQFF.

CDR3 nucleotide sequence: TGTGCCAGCTCACCATTCGATTTTACCTGGGGGGCTTTCTTT. Translation gives CASSPFDFTWGAFF. This sequence joins TRBV18 and TRBJ1-1, with D maybe TRBD1 (5 bases). CDR1 is KGHSH and CDR2 is LQKENI in the germline V gene. This CDR3 has 14 residues. Trimming removed 2 bases at V and 11 bases at J, with 18 bases between.

The J gene is TRBJ2-5, the V gene TRBV28, with D perhaps matching TRBD1 (6 bases). This CDR3 region has 15 residues. Per germline, CDR1 MDHEN and CDR2 SYDVKM. The V and J ends lost 7 bases and 11 bases respectively, with 26 bases between them. CDR3 amino acids: CASTLSPGQRYGQYF. CDR3 nucleotide sequence: TGTGCCAGCACCCTCTCACCAGGACAGCGCTACGGGCAGTACTTC.

The gene calls are TRBV18 and TRBJ2-1; the D gene is possibly TRBD1 (6 bases). V was pared by 3 bases and J by 4 bases, with 10 bases between. Germline CDR1 is KGHSH and CDR2 is LQKENI. The CDR3 covers 14 residues. As DNA, the CDR3 is TGTGCCAGCTCACCTTCTACAGGGTACAATGAGCAGTTCTTC. This codes for CASSPSTGYNEQFF.

The chain links TRBV7-9 to TRBJ1-2; D not resolved. The V and J ends lost 0 bases and 3 bases respectively, with 8 bases between them. The CDR3 contains 14 residues. The V gene's germline CDR1 is SEHNR and CDR2 FQNEAQ (reference sequence). This chain's CDR3 is CASSLAAQDYGYTF. The CDR3 bases are TGTGCCAGCAGCTTAGCAGCGCAGGACTATGGCTACACCTTC.

The CDR3 nucleotides read TGTGCCAGCAAAACAGTTAACACTGAAGCTTTCTTT. Its translation is CASKTVNTEAFF. This chain joins TRBV28 and TRBJ1-1; D gene ambiguous. Trimming left V 7 bases short and J 2 bases short, with 8 bases between. CDR1 and CDR2 from the germline V gene are MDHEN and SYDVKM. The CDR3 runs 12 residues.

J is TRBJ2-1 and V is TRBV18, with D hard to call. Germline values: CDR1 KGHSH, CDR2 LQKENI. Trimming left V 10 bases short and J 5 bases short, with 15 bases between. This CDR3 is 13 amino acids long. CDR3 loop: CATKGQENNEQFF. The CDR3 DNA is TGTGCCACAAAGGGCCAGGAAAACAATGAGCAGTTCTTC.

This clone was picked up a small number of times. V and J are TRBV30 and TRBJ2-1; D not certain. Germline assignment: CDR1 GTSNPN and CDR2 SVGIG (reference sequence). The CDR3 loop spans 11 amino acids. V lost 3 bases to trimming and J lost 4 bases, with 4 bases between them. The CDR3 DNA follows: TGTGCCTGGAGAACGTACAATGAGCAGTTCTTC. Its protein is CAWRTYNEQFF. Combining the CDR3 with reference TRBV30 and TRBJ2-1 gives the whole variable domain SQTIHQWPATLVQPVGSPLSLECTVEGTSNPNLYWYRQAAGRGLQLLFYSVGIGQISSEVPQNLSASRPQDRQFILSSKKLLLSDSGFYLCAWRTYNEQFFGPGTRLTVL.

The chain combines TRBV5-1 with TRBJ1-3; D might be TRBD1 (6 bases). This CDR3 is built from 14 residues. Germline V CDR1 and CDR2: SGHRS, YFSETQ. The germline V and J ends were trimmed by 5 bases and 0 bases, with 9 bases remaining between them. The DNA for the CDR3 is TGCGCCAGCAGTCAGGGGAACTCTGGAAACACCATATATTTT. Encoded protein: CASSQGNSGNTIYF.

The genes are TRBV15 and TRBJ2-3; D uncertain. Germline V CDR1 and CDR2: LNHNV, YYDKDF (reference sequence). The CDR3 runs 15 residues. V gave up 2 bases and J gave up 0 bases, with 9 bases separating them. CDR3 DNA: TGTGCCACCAGCAGAATAGTTGCTAGCACAGATACGCAGTATTTT. This translates into CATSRIVASTDTQYF.

This sequence joins TRBV28 and TRBJ2-2; the D is unclear. V dropped 3 bases and J dropped 1 base, with 15 bases sitting between them. Germline CDR1 is MDHEN and CDR2 is SYDVKM. The CDR3 totals 17 residues. The CDR3 sequence: CASSFRMGYRNTGELFF. The CDR3 nucleotides are TGTGCCAGCAGTTTCAGGATGGGGTACAGGAACACCGGGGAGCTGTTTTTT.